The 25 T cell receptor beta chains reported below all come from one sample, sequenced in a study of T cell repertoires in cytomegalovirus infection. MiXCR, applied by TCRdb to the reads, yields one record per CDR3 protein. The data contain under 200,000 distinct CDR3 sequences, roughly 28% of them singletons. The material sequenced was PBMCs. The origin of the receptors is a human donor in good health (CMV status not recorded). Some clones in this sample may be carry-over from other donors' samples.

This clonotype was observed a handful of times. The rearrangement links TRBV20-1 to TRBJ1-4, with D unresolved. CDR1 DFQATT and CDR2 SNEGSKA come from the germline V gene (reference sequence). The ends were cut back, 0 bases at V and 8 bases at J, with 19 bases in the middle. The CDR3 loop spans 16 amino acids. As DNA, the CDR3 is TGCAGTGCTAGAGATCTAGGGAAGGGCGATTACGAAAAACTGTTTTTT. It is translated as CSARDLGKGDYEKLFF.

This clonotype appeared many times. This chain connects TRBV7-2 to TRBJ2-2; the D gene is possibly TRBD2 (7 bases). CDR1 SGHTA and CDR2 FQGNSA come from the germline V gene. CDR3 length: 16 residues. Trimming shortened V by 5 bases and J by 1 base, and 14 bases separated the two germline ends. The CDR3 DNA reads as TGTGCCAGCAGCCGAGTAGGGGGGGTGAACACCGGGGAGCTGTTTTTT. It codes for CASSRVGGVNTGELFF.

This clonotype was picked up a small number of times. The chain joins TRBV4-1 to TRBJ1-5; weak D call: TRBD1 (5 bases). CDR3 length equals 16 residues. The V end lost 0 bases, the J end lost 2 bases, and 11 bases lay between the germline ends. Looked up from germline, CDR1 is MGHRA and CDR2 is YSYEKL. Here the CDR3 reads CASSQDQTRGNQPQHF. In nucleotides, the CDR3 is TGCGCCAGCAGCCAAGATCAAACCAGGGGCAATCAGCCCCAGCATTTT.

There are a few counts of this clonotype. This CDR3 is CAWATGEGNYEQYF. In DNA form, the CDR3 reads TGTGCCTGGGCCACAGGGGAGGGGAACTACGAGCAGTACTTC. This chain joins TRBV30 and TRBJ2-7, with D perhaps being TRBD1 or TRBD2 (7 bases each). The germline CDR1 and CDR2 sequences are GTSNPN and SVGIG (reference sequence). This CDR3 is built from 14 residues. V lost 5 bases to trimming and J lost 3 bases, with 17 bases between them.

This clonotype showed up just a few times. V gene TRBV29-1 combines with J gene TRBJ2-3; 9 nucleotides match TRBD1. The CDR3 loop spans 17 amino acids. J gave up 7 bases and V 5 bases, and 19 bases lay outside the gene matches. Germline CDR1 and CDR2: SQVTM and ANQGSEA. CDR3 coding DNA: TGCAGCGTTACAAGACCCGGGACAGGGATTACGATTAATACGCAGTATTTT. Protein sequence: CSVTRPGTGITINTQYF.

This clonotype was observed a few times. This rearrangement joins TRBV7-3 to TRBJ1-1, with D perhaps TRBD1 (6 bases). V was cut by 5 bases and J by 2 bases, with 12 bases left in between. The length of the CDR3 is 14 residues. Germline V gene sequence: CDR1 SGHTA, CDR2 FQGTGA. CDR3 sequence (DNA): TGTGCCAGCAGCGATGGGGGGGCTAACACTGAAGCTTTCTTT. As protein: CASSDGGANTEAFF.

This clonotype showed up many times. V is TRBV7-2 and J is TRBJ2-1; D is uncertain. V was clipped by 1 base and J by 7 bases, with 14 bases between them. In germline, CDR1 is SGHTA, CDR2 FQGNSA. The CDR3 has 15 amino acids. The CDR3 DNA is TGTGCCAGCAGCTTAGACGGTCCCCCCGGGAATGAGCAGTTCTTC. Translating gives CASSLDGPPGNEQFF.

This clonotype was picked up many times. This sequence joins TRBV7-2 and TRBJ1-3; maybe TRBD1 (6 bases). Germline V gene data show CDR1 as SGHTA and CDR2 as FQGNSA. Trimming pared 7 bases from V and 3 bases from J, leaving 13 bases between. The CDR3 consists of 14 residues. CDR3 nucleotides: TGTGCCAGCACAGAGGGGGTGATTGGAAACACCATATATTTT. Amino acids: CASTEGVIGNTIYF.

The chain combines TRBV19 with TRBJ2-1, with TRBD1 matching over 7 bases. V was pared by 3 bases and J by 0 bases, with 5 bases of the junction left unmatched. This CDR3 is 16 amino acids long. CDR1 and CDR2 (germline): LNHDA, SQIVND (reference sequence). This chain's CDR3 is CASSIGQASSYNEQFF. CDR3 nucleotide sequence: TGTGCCAGTAGTATCGGACAGGCCAGCTCCTACAATGAGCAGTTCTTC.

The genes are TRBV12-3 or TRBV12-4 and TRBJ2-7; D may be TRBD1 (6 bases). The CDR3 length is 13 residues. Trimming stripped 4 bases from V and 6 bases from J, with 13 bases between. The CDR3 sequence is CASSSLGGSEQYF. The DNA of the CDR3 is TGTGCCAGCAGTTCCTTAGGGGGATCCGAGCAGTACTTC.

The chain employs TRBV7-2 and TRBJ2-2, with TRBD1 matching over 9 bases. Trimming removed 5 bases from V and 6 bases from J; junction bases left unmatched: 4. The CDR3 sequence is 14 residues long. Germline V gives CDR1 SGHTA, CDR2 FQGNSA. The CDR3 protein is CASSAGTGPGELFF. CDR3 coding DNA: TGTGCCAGCAGCGCCGGGACAGGGCCCGGGGAGCTGTTTTTT.

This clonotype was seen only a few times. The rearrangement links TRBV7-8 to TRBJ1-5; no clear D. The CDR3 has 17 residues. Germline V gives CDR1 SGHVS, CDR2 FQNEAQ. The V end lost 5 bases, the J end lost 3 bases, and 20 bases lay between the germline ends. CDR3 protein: CASSLTIDFWDNQPQHF. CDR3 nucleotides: TGTGCCAGCAGCCTCACGATTGATTTTTGGGACAATCAGCCCCAGCATTTT.

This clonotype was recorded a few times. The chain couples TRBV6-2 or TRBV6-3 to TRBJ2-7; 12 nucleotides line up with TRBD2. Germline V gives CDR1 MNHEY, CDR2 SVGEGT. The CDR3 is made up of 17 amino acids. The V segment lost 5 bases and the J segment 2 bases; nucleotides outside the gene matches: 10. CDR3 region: CASSTRSGLAGTYEQYF. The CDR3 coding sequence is TGTGCCAGCAGTACTCGCTCCGGACTAGCGGGGACCTACGAGCAGTACTTC.

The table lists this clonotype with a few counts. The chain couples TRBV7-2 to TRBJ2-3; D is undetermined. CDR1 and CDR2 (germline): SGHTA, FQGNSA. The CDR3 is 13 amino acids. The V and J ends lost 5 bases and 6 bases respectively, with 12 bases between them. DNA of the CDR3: TGTGCCAGCAGCCAAGGTTGGACGGATACGCAGTATTTT. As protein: CASSQGWTDTQYF.

The CDR3 reads CAWNPGNTIYF. CDR3 bases: TGTGCCTGGAACCCTGGAAACACCATATATTTT. The V gene is TRBV30, the J gene TRBJ1-3; D gene unclear. V dropped 4 bases and J dropped 2 bases, with 3 bases sitting between them. Germline V lookup: CDR1 GTSNPN, CDR2 SVGIG (reference sequence). There are 11 residues in the CDR3.

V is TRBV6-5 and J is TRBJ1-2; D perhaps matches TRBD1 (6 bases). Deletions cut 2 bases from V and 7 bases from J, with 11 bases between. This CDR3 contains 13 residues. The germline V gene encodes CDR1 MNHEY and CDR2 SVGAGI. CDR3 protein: CASSYLSGVGYTF. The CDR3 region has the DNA TGTGCCAGCAGTTACCTGTCAGGGGTTGGCTACACCTTC.

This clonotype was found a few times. The CDR3 bases are TGTGCCAGCAGCTTGTCAGGGGGAGACACTGAAGCTTTCTTT. Translating it yields CASSLSGGDTEAFF. The genes are TRBV11-2 and TRBJ1-1, with 7 nucleotides matching TRBD1. The germline CDR1 and CDR2 sequences are SGHAT and FQNNGV. The J segment lost 3 bases and the V segment lost 3 bases, leaving 4 bases of the junction unmatched. This CDR3 contains 14 residues.

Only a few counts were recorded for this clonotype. CDR3 amino acids: CASSSAVGGEMDTEAFF. The CDR3 DNA sequence: TGCGCCAGCAGCTCCGCCGTTGGGGGAGAAATGGACACTGAAGCTTTCTTT. The rearrangement uses TRBV5-1 and TRBJ1-1; D is possibly TRBD1 (5 bases). V shed 3 bases and J shed 3 bases, with 21 bases lying between them. Germline loops: CDR1 SGHRS, CDR2 YFSETQ. This CDR3 comprises 17 residues.

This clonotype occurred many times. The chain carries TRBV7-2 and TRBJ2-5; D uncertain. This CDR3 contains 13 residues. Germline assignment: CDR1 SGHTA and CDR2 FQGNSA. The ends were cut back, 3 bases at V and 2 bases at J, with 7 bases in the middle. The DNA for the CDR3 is TGTGCCAGCAGCTTGGTGGGGCAAGAGACCCAGTACTTC. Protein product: CASSLVGQETQYF. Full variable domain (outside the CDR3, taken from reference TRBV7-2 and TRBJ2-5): GAGVSQSPSNKVTEKGKDVELRCDPISGHTALYWYRQSLGQGLEFLIYFQGNSAPDKSGLPSDRFSAERTGGSVSTLTIQRTQQEDSAVYLCASSLVGQETQYFGPGTRLLVL.

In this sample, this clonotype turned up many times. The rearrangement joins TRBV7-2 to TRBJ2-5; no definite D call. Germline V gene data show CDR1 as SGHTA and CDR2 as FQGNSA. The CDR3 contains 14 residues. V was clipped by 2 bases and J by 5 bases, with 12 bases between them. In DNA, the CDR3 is TGTGCCAGCAGCTTATCTCTGGTATTGGAGACCCAGTACTTC. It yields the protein CASSLSLVLETQYF.

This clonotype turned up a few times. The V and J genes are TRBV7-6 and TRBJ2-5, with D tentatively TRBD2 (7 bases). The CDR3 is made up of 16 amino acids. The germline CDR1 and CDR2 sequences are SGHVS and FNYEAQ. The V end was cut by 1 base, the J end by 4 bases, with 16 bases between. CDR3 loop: CASSLEAGAAIETQYF. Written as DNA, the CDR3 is TGTGCCAGCAGCTTAGAGGCGGGGGCGGCTATAGAGACCCAGTACTTC.

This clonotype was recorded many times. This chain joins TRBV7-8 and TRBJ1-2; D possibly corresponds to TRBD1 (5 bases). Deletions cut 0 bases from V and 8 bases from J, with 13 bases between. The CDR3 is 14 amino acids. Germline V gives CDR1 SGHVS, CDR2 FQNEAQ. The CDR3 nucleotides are TGTGCCAGCAGCTTAGCGGCCAGGGAAAGGGGCTACACCTTC. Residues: CASSLAARERGYTF. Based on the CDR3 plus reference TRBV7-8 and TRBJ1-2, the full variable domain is GAGVSQSPRYKVAKRGQDVALRCDPISGHVSLFWYQQALGQGPEFLTYFQNEAQLDKSGLPSDRFFAERPEGSVSTLKIQRTQQEDSAVYLCASSLAARERGYTFGSGTRLTVV.

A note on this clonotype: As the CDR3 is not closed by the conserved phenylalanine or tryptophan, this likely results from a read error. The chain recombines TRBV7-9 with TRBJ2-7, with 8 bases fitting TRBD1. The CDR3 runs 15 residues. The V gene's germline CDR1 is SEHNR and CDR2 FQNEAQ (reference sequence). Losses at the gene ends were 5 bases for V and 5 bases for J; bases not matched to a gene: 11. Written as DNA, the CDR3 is TGTGCCAGCAGCACCAGAAGGGGACAGGTAGACGAGCAGTACTTA. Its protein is CASSTRRGQVDEQYL.

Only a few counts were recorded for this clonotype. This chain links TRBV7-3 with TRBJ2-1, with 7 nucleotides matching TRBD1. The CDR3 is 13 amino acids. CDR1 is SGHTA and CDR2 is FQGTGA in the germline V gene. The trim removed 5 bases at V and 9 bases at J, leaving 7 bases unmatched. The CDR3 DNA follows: TGTGCCAGCAGCAGTACCCCAGGGGGTGAGCAGTTCTTC. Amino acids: CASSSTPGGEQFF.

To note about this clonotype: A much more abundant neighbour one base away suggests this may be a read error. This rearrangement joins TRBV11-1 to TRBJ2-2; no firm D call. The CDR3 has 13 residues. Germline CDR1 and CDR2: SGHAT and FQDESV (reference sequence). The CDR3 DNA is TGTGCCAGCAGCTTAGTCGACACCGAGGAGCTGTTTTTT. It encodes CASSLVDTEELFF.